The 24 T cell receptor beta chains in this list originate from one sample, sequenced in a study of T cells after yellow fever vaccination (dated 2019 in TCRdb). The library came from 5' RACE. Sequenced using an Illumina NovaSeq 6000. In-frame beta chains were kept once TCRdb had trimmed the public reads at Q25 with fastp and called clones with MiXCR. Rows with one shared CDR3 protein collapse into an entry with the most common genes and DNA. This sample lists 100,000 to 150,000 distinct CDR3 sequences; under 9% were detected once. Around 40% of the sample goes to the ten largest clones. The sample's treatment or condition label is to be understood as: live attenuated yellow fever vaccine strain. The source was CD8+ T cells sorted from PBMCs, collected on the day of the yellow fever booster vaccination. The receptors were gathered from a man aged 18 to 30 who received the YFV17D yellow fever vaccine.

Only a few counts were recorded for this clonotype. The V gene is TRBV12-3 or TRBV12-4, the J gene TRBJ2-7; TRBD2 might be the D (5 bases). The CDR3 contains 15 residues. Deletions cut 3 bases from V and 2 bases from J, with 14 bases between. In nucleotides, the CDR3 is TGTGCCAGCAGTTTCCGGGGATTGACCCCCTACGAGCAGTACTTC. Translating gives CASSFRGLTPYEQYF.

This clonotype was observed many times. V usage is TRBV6-5 and J usage is TRBJ2-1, with D possibly being TRBD2 (7 bases). Looked up from germline, CDR1 is MNHEY and CDR2 is SVGAGI. Between the trimmed V and J ends, which lost 5 bases and 4 bases, there was a span of 15 bases. This CDR3 is built from 15 residues. The CDR3 sequence: CASSLGGRAYNEQFF. The CDR3 nucleotides are TGTGCCAGCAGTCTCGGGGGGCGGGCGTACAATGAGCAGTTCTTC.

This clonotype has a count of ten or more. This sequence joins TRBV25-1 and TRBJ2-3, with a possible D match to TRBD1 (5 bases). CDR3 length equals 15 residues. The V gene lost 3 bases and the J gene lost 5 bases, with 15 bases spanning the gap. Germline V gene lookup returns CDR1 MGHDK and CDR2 SYGVNS. CDR3 sequence: CASSEWGRQGDTQYF. CDR3 nucleotide sequence: TGTGCCAGCAGTGAGTGGGGCAGGCAGGGAGATACGCAGTATTTT.

This clonotype was recorded a few times. The V gene is TRBV21-1, the J gene TRBJ2-7; the table's D call, TRBD1, was not checked against the DNA. TRBV21-1 is deemed a pseudogene. This CDR3 comprises 18 residues. In nucleotides, the CDR3 is TGTGCCAGCAGCAATAGGGAAAAAACAGGACCCCTCTCCTACGAGCAGTACGTC. Translated, it gives CASSNREKTGPLSYEQYV.

This clonotype occurred a few times. CDR3 sequence reads: CASSSTPGLITDTQYF. The DNA of the CDR3 is TGTGCCAGCAGCTCGACCCCGGGACTAATCACAGATACGCAGTATTTT. The chain is built from TRBV7-9 and TRBJ2-3, with TRBD2 matching over 7 bases. The length of the CDR3 is 16 residues. Germline loops: CDR1 SEHNR, CDR2 FQNEAQ (reference sequence). With V trimmed by 4 bases and J by 2 bases, 9 bases remained unmatched.

The CDR3 sequence: CASSLRGGPPEQFF. For the CDR3, the DNA is TGTGCCAGCAGCTTACGGGGGGGCCCCCCGGAGCAGTTCTTC. This chain connects TRBV11-3 to TRBJ2-1, with TRBD2 matching over 8 bases. Germline assignment: CDR1 SGHNT and CDR2 YENEEA. The CDR3 runs 14 residues. J lost 10 bases, V lost 2 bases, and 7 bases had no gene match. Filled out from reference TRBV11-3 and TRBJ2-1, the complete variable domain reads EAGVVQSPRYKIIEKKQPVAFWCNPISGHNTLYWYLQNLGQGPELLIRYENEEAVDDSQLPKDRFSAERLKGVDSTLKIQPAELGDSAVYLCASSLRGGPPEQFFGPGTRLTVL.

This clonotype was counted a few times. The chain couples TRBV5-5 to TRBJ1-2, with D unclear. Trimming took off 1 base at V and 2 bases at J, with 12 bases between the two ends. CDR1 and CDR2 from the germline V gene are SGHKS and YYEKEE (reference sequence). The CDR3 spans 15 residues. CDR3 in DNA: TGTGCCAGCAGCTTGTATTGGCGGTCAAACTATGGCTACACCTTC. Its translation is CASSLYWRSNYGYTF.

The CDR3 loop reads CASSLGSSVYEQYF. CDR3 sequence (DNA): TGTGCCAGCAGCCTCGGGTCCTCGGTCTACGAGCAGTACTTC. The chain is built from TRBV14 and TRBJ2-7; D remains unclear. This CDR3 has 14 amino acids. Trimming took off 4 bases at V and 3 bases at J, with 13 bases between the two ends. Per germline, CDR1 SGHDN and CDR2 FVKESK.

This clonotype has at least ten counts. V usage is TRBV4-1 and J usage is TRBJ2-7; no firm D call. The germline CDR1 and CDR2 sequences are MGHRA and YSYEKL. There are 13 residues in the CDR3. Trimming removed 5 bases from V and 3 bases from J, with 11 bases in between. CDR3 nucleotide sequence: TGCGCCAGCAGCAAAGGACCTAACTACGAGCAGTACGTC. This encodes CASSKGPNYEQYV.

The V and J genes are TRBV5-1 and TRBJ2-1; tentative D call: TRBD2 (6 bases). Germline CDR1 SGHRS, CDR2 YFSETQ. CDR3 size: 14 residues. Trimming removed 2 bases at V and 4 bases at J, with 10 bases between. For the CDR3, the DNA is TGCGCCAGCAGCTTATGGGACTTATACAATGAGCAGTTCTTC. Translation gives CASSLWDLYNEQFF.

In this sample, this clonotype turned up a few times. V and J are TRBV20-1 and TRBJ1-1, with D tentatively TRBD1 (6 bases). Germline CDR1 DFQATT, CDR2 SNEGSKA (reference sequence). The CDR3 contains 13 residues. The V end was cut by 3 bases, the J end by 3 bases, with 11 bases between. Written as DNA, the CDR3 is TGCAGTGCTAGTACACAGGGTTACACTGAAGCTTTCTTT. As protein: CSASTQGYTEAFF.

The chain couples TRBV9 to TRBJ1-4; D gene unclear. The CDR3 extends over 13 amino acids. Germline CDR1 and CDR2: SGDLS and YYNGEE. Trimming cost V 4 bases and J 12 bases, with 16 bases left between them. The CDR3 nucleotides read TGTGCCAGCAGCCGAGCGGAACCCGATGAACTGTTTTTT. Translating gives CASSRAEPDELFF.

The chain joins TRBV11-2 to TRBJ1-2; D remains ambiguous. Looked up from germline, CDR1 is SGHAT and CDR2 is FQNNGV. The CDR3 sequence is 15 residues long. Trimming removed 3 bases at V and 4 bases at J, with 15 bases between. This chain's CDR3 is CASSLVTQDLYGYTF. The CDR3 nucleotides are TGTGCCAGCAGCTTGGTAACGCAGGACCTCTATGGCTACACCTTC.

This clonotype was detected only a few times. The chain couples TRBV27 to TRBJ2-7, with TRBD1 matching over 7 bases. Per the germline V gene, CDR1 is MNHEY and CDR2 is SMNVEV (reference sequence). Trimming at V came to 0 bases and at J to 6 bases, leaving 2 bases not matched to a gene. CDR3 size: 13 residues. CDR3 nucleotides: TGTGCCAGCAGTTTATCATCAGGGGGCGAGCAGTACTTC. It yields the protein CASSLSSGGEQYF.

This clonotype was seen a handful of times. The chain couples TRBV2 to TRBJ2-1; D is unclear. The CDR3 totals 12 residues. Trimming cost V 1 base and J 9 bases, with 7 bases left between them. Germline V CDR1 and CDR2: SNHLY, FYNNEI. CDR3 sequence (DNA): TGTGCCAGCAGTGAAGGGCTGGTTGAGCAGTTCTTC. Protein sequence: CASSEGLVEQFF.

The rearrangement links TRBV19 to TRBJ2-7, with D unclear. The V end lost 3 bases, the J end lost 0 bases, and 9 bases lay between the germline ends. The CDR3 is 14 residues long. Germline V gives CDR1 LNHDA, CDR2 SQIVND (reference sequence). The CDR3 nucleotides read TGTGCCAGTAGTATCGCCAGGTTCTCCTACGAGCAGTACTTC. Residues: CASSIARFSYEQYF.

The table lists this clonotype with a few counts. V usage is TRBV10-3 and J usage is TRBJ2-7; no clear D gene. Germline-derived CDR1 and CDR2 are ENHRY and SYGVKD. Trimming cost V 0 bases and J 6 bases, with 3 bases left between them. This CDR3 comprises 11 residues. In DNA, the CDR3 is TGTGCCATCAGTGAGTCGGGCGAGCAGTACGTC. Protein product: CAISESGEQYV.

This clonotype was seen only a few times. The chain employs TRBV7-2 and TRBJ2-5; D is unclear. Germline assignment: CDR1 SGHTA and CDR2 FQGNSA. With 1 base removed from V and 5 bases from J, the gap between germline ends came to 20 bases. The CDR3 consists of 17 residues. The DNA for the CDR3 is TGTGCCAGCAGCTTAGGGTGGCAGAGCCCGGTATGGGAGACCCAGTACTTC. Its translation: CASSLGWQSPVWETQYF.

This clonotype was observed a few times. CDR3 DNA: TGTGCCAGCAGTTTAACAATAAACTATGGCTACACCTTC. Translated: CASSLTINYGYTF. The chain uses TRBV12-3 or TRBV12-4 and TRBJ1-2; D is unresolved. Trimming left V 2 bases short and J 2 bases short, with 6 bases between. This CDR3 is built from 13 residues.

This clonotype was recorded a few times. The chain employs TRBV7-2 and TRBJ1-4, with a weak D call TRBD1 (5 bases). V lost 1 base to trimming and J lost 0 bases, with 9 bases between them. CDR1 is SGHTA, CDR2 FQGNSA, per germline. The CDR3 length is 16 residues. CDR3 in amino acids: CASSLVWTSTNEKLFF. DNA of the CDR3: TGTGCCAGCAGCTTAGTTTGGACATCAACTAATGAAAAACTGTTTTTT.

The gene calls are TRBV6-6 and TRBJ1-5, with D perhaps matching TRBD1 (6 bases). The CDR3 covers 17 residues. Per the germline V gene, CDR1 is MNHNY and CDR2 is SVGAGI (reference sequence). V was shortened by 5 bases and J by 3 bases, with 20 bases between the two germline ends. DNA for the CDR3: TGTGCCAGCAGTAACAAACAGGGAGGGAGGCTCAATCAGCCCCAGCATTTT. Amino acid sequence: CASSNKQGGRLNQPQHF.

This clonotype was seen more than once but under ten times. The chain employs TRBV27 and TRBJ2-1; 7 bases align to TRBD2. The germline CDR1 and CDR2 sequences are MNHEY and SMNVEV (reference sequence). The trim removed 6 bases at V and 6 bases at J, leaving 8 bases unmatched. CDR3 length: 14 amino acids. CDR3 sequence: CASRPGTNPNEQFF. Here the CDR3 DNA reads TGTGCCAGCAGGCCCGGGACTAACCCCAATGAGCAGTTCTTC.

There are a few counts of this clonotype. V usage is TRBV12-3 or TRBV12-4 and J usage is TRBJ2-2, with D maybe TRBD2 (6 bases). Trimming cost V 3 bases and J 1 base, with 15 bases left between them. The CDR3 contains 17 residues. The CDR3 DNA is TGTGCCAGCAGTTTCCCCGCGGGACGCAAGAACACCGGGGAGCTGTTTTTT. This codes for CASSFPAGRKNTGELFF.

This clonotype was detected many times. V gene TRBV6-2 or TRBV6-3 combines with J gene TRBJ2-1, with 7 bases matching TRBD2. The CDR3 extends over 16 amino acids. The germline gives CDR1 MNHEY, CDR2 SVGEGT. Trimming took 0 bases from V and 7 from J; bases not matched to a gene: 9. The CDR3 loop reads CASSYSVTREGNEQFF. CDR3 DNA: TGTGCCAGCAGTTACTCGGTTACTAGGGAGGGGAATGAGCAGTTCTTC.